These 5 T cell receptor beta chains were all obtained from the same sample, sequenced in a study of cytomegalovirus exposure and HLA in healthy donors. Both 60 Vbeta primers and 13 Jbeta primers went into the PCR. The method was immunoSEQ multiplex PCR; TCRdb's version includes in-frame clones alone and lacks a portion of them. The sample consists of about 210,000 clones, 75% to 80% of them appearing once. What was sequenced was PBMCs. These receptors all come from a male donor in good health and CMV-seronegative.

CDR3 sequence (DNA): TGTGCCAGCAGCTTAGGGGTCAGGCGAGAAAAACTGTTTTTT. Translating it yields CASSLGVRREKLFF. This chain links TRBV11-2 with TRBJ1-4; D gene ambiguous. V was trimmed by 1 base and J by 8 bases, leaving 11 bases between them. The CDR3 length is 14 residues. Per the germline V gene, CDR1 is SGHAT and CDR2 is FQNNGV.

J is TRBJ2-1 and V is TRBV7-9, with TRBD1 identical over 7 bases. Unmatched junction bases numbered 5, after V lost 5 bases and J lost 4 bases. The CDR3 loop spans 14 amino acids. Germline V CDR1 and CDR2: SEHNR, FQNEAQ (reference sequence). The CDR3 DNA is TGTGCCAGCAGCCTACAGGGGATGTACAATGAGCAGTTCTTC. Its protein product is CASSLQGMYNEQFF.

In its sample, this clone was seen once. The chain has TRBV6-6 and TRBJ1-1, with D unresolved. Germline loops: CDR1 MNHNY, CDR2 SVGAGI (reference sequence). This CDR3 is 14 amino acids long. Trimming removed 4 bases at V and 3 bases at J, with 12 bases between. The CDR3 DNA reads TGTGCCAGCAGTTTCACCGGGAGTGACACTGAAGCTTTCTTT. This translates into CASSFTGSDTEAFF.

The CDR3 bases are TGTGCCAGCGGTGTATTTCGTGGGACAGGATGGACTGAAGCTTTCTTT. Protein sequence: CASGVFRGTGWTEAFF. The J gene is TRBJ1-1, the V gene TRBV2, with TRBD1 matching over 8 bases. Germline CDR1 reads SNHLY; CDR2 reads FYNNEI. Germline trimming cut 8 bases from V and 5 bases from J; bases unmatched to any gene: 16. The length of the CDR3 is 16 residues.

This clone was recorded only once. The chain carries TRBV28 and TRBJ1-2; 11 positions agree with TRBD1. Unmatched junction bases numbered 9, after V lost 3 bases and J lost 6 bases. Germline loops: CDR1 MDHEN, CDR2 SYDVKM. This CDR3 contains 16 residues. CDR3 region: CASSFPWTGGANGYTF. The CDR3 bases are TGTGCCAGCAGTTTCCCCTGGACAGGGGGCGCAAATGGCTACACCTTC.